What follows describes a single TCR beta chain. Its antigen is unknown. Method: immunoSEQ multiplex PCR; TCRdb's copy keeps in-frame clones and lacks some. Among roughly 75,000 clones listed, roughly 84% were seen once. The CDR3 totals 15 residues. These data belong to a study of OX40 agonist ivuxolimab in advanced cancers. Background on the study: The treatment was a fully human IgG2 OX40 agonist, ivuxolimab. Patients in the trial were receiving intravenous ivuxolimab every 2 weeks, at doses of 0.01 to 10 mg/kg. Partial responses were seen in three patients, one with hepatocellular carcinoma and two with cutaneous melanoma.

Notes on the study in general: Dose levels from 0.1 to 3.0 mg/kg saw CD4+ and CD8+ blood T cells expand clonally by week 6.

The V gene is TRBV21-1, the J gene TRBJ2-5; the D call TRBD1 from the table was never checked on the DNA. The tail of the sequence fits TRBJ2-7 better, so the J call may be wrong. TRBV21-1 is an annotated pseudogene. The sequence derives from an adult with an advanced solid tumor such as melanoma, head and neck, liver or kidney cancer. Here the sequenced sample was CD4+ or CD8+ T cells sorted from blood, taken in a trial of the OX40 agonist ivuxolimab. The CDR3 DNA reads TGTGCCAGCAGCGCCGGCGGGACAGGGGGTTTCGAGCAGTACTTC. Protein: CASSAGGTGGFEQYF.